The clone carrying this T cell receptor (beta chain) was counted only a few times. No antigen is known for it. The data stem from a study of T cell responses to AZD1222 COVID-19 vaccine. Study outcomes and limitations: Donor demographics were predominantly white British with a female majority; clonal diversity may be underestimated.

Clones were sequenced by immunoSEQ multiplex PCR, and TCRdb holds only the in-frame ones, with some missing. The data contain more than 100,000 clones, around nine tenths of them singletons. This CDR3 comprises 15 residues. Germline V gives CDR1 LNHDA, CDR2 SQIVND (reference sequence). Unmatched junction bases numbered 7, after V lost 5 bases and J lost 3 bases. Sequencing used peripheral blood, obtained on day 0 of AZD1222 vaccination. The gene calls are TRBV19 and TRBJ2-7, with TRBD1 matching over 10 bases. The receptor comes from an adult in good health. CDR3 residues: CASSVSGTGDYEQYF. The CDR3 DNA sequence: TGTGCCAGTAGTGTCTCCGGGACAGGGGACTACGAGCAGTACTTC.